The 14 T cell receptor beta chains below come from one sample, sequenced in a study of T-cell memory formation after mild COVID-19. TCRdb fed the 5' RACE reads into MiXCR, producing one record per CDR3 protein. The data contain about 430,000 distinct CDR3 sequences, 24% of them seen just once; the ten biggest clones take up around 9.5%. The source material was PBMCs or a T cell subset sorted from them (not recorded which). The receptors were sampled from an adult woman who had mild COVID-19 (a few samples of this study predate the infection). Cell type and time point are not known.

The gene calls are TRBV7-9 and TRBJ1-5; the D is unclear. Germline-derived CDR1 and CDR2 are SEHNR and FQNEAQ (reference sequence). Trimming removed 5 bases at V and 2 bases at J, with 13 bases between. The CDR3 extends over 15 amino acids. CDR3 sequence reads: CASSPVGWGNQPQHF. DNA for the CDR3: TGTGCCAGCAGCCCAGTAGGGTGGGGCAATCAGCCCCAGCATTTT.

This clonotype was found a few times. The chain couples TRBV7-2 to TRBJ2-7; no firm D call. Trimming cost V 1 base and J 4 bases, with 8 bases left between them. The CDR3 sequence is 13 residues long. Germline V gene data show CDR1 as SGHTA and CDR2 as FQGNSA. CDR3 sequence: CASSLVGIYEQYF. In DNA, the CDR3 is TGTGCCAGCAGCTTAGTAGGGATTTACGAGCAGTACTTC. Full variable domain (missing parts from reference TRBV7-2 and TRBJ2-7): GAGVSQSPSNKVTEKGKDVELRCDPISGHTALYWYRQSLGQGLEFLIYFQGNSAPDKSGLPSDRFSAERTGGSVSTLTIQRTQQEDSAVYLCASSLVGIYEQYFGPGTRLTVT.

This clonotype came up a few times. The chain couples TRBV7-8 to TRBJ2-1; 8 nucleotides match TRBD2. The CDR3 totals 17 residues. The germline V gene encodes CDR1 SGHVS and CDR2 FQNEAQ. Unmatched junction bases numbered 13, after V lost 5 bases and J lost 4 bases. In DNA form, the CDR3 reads TGTGCCAGCAGCCCGATTCCACGGCCTAGCGGGTACAATGAGCAGTTCTTC. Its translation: CASSPIPRPSGYNEQFF. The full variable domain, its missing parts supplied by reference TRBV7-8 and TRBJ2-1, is GAGVSQSPRYKVAKRGQDVALRCDPISGHVSLFWYQQALGQGPEFLTYFQNEAQLDKSGLPSDRFFAERPEGSVSTLKIQRTQQEDSAVYLCASSPIPRPSGYNEQFFGPGTRLTVL.

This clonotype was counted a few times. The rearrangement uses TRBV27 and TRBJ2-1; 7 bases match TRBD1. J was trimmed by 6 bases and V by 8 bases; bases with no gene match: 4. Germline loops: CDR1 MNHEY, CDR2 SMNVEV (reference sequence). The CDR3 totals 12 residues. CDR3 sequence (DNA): TGTGCCAGCGGAAGACAGGGCAATGAGCAGTTCTTC. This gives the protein CASGRQGNEQFF.

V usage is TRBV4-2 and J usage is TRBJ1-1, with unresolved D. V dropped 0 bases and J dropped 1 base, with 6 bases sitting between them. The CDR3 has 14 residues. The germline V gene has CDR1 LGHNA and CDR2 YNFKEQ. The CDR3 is CASSQDKANTEAFF. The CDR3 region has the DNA TGTGCCAGCAGCCAAGATAAGGCGAACACTGAAGCTTTCTTT.

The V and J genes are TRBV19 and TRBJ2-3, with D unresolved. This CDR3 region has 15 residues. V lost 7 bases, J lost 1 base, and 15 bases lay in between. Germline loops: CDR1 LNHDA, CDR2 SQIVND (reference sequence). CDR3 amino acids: CASTSRVVGTDTQYF. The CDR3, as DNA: TGTGCCAGTACAAGTCGGGTTGTCGGCACAGATACGCAGTATTTT. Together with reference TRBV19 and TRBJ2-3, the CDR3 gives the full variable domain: DGGITQSPKYLFRKEGQNVTLSCEQNLNHDAMYWYRQDPGQGLRLIYYSQIVNDFQKGDIAEGYSVSREKKESFPLTVTSAQKNPTAFYLCASTSRVVGTDTQYFGPGTRLTVL.

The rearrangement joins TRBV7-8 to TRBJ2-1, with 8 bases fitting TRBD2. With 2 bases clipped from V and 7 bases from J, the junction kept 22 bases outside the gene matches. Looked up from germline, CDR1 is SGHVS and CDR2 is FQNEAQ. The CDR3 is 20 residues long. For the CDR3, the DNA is TGTGCCAGCAGCTTACGCCGTCCTTGGGGTAGCGGGGAGCTAGGGAATGAGCAGTTCTTC. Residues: CASSLRRPWGSGELGNEQFF.

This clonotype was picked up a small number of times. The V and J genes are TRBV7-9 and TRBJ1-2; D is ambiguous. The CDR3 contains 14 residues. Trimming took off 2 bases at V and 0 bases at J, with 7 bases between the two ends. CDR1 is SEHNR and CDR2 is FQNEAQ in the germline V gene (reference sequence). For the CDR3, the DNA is TGTGCCAGCAGCTTAAATAATCCTAACTATGGCTACACCTTC. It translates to CASSLNNPNYGYTF.

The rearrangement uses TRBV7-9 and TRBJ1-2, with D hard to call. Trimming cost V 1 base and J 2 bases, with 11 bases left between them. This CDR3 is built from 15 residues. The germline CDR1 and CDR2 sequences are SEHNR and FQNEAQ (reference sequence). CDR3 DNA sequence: TGTGCCAGCAGCTTAGGCTTCAGGAGCAACTATGGCTACACCTTC. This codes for CASSLGFRSNYGYTF.

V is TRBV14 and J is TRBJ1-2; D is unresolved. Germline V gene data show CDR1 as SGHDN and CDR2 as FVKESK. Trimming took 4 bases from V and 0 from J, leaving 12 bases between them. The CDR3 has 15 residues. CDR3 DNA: TGTGCCAGCAGCCCCGGACCATCGACTAACTATGGCTACACCTTC. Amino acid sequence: CASSPGPSTNYGYTF.

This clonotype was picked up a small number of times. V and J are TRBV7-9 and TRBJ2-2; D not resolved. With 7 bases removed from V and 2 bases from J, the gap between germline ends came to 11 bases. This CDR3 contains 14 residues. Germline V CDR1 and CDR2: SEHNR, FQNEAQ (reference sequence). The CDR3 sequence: CASNGPRNTGELFF. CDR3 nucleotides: TGTGCCAGCAACGGGCCTCGAAACACCGGGGAGCTGTTTTTT.

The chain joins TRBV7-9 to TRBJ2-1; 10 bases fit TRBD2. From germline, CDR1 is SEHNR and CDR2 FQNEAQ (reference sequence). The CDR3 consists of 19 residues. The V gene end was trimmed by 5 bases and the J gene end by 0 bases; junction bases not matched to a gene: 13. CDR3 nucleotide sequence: TGTGCCAGCAGCCCCCACGGGCTAGCGGGAGCGGGCTCCTACAATGAGCAGTTCTTC. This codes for CASSPHGLAGAGSYNEQFF.

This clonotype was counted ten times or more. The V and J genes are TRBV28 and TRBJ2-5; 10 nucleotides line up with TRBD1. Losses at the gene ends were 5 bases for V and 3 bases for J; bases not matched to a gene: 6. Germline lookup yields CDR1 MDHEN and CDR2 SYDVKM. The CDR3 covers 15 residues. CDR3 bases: TGTGCCAGCAGTCCCCCGGGACAGGGGAAAGAGACCCAGTACTTC. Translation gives CASSPPGQGKETQYF. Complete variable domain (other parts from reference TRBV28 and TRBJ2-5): DVKVTQSSRYLVKRTGEKVFLECVQDMDHENMFWYRQDPGLGLRLIYFSYDVKMKEKGDIPEGYSVSREKKERFSLILESASTNQTSMYLCASSPPGQGKETQYFGPGTRLLVL.

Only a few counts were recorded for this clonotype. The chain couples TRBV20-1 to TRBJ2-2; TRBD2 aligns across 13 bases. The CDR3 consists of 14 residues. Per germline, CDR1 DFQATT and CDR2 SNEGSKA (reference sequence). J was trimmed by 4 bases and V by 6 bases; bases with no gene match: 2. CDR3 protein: CSARLAGGTGELFF. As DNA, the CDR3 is TGCAGTGCGAGACTAGCGGGAGGCACCGGGGAGCTGTTTTTT.